This is a list of T cell receptor beta chains from one sample in a study of Ad26.COV2.S vaccination and SARS-CoV-2 variants. Assay used: immunoSEQ multiplex PCR; TCRdb lists only in-frame clones, some missing. The data contain some 330,000 clones, roughly 88% of them singletons. This sample comprised peripheral blood, obtained in a trial of Ad26.COV2.S vaccine versus placebo. These receptors were collected from a person aged 18-65 years who received the Ad26.COV2.S COVID-19 vaccine or a placebo. Both conserved end residues are part of each CDR3. D genes are given only for firm matches. Not every row has a clone size; where given, it reads once, few, many or a size class.

CDR3aa | CDR3nt | abundance | j_gene | v_gene | d_gene
CASSQDPVGTLLNNEQFF | TGTGCCAGCAGCCAAGATCCTGTCGGGACCCTTCTCAACAATGAGCAGTTCTTC | NA | TRBJ2-1 | TRBV4-2 | NA
CSVVPTDTNEQFF | TGCAGCGTTGTCCCGACAGACACCAATGAGCAGTTCTTC | NA | TRBJ2-1 | TRBV29-1 | NA
CAPRKARDKANYGYTF | TGTGCCCCCCGGAAGGCCAGGGATAAAGCTAACTATGGCTACACCTTC | NA | TRBJ1-2 | TRBV24-1 | NA
CASMVTGRKLFF | TGTGCCAGCATGGTAACAGGGAGGAAGCTGTTTTTT | NA | TRBJ2-2 | TRBV2 | NA
CASSHQREGLKETGELFF | TGCGCCAGCAGTCATCAGCGGGAGGGCCTTAAGGAAACCGGGGAGCTGTTTTTT | NA | TRBJ2-2 | TRBV23-1 | TRBD2
CASSQGQGLAGNTIYF | TGTGCCAGCAGCCAGGGCCAGGGACTGGCTGGAAACACCATATATTTT | NA | TRBJ1-3 | TRBV3-1/TRBV3-2 | NA
CASSQRAGGGLEQYF | TGTGCCAGCAGCCAACGTGCGGGGGGAGGTCTAGAGCAGTACTTC | few | TRBJ2-7 | TRBV3-1/TRBV3-2 | TRBD2
CATREGLTGYDCYSNQPQHF | TGTGCCACCAGGGAGGGTTTGACAGGGTATGACTGTTATAGCAATCAGCCCCAGCATTTT | NA | TRBJ1-5 | TRBV24-1 | TRBD1
CASSYPRAAQNEAFF | TGTGCCAGCAGTTACCCTCGGGCAGCTCAGAATGAAGCTTTCTTT | NA | TRBJ1-1 | TRBV6-5 | NA
CASSQQGHNSPLHF | TGCGCCAGCAGCCAACAGGGCCATAATTCACCCCTCCACTTT | NA | TRBJ1-6 | TRBV5-1 | NA
CASSRRLAGVELGGNEQFF | TGTGCCAGCAGCCGCCGACTAGCGGGAGTGGAGCTGGGGGGAAATGAGCAGTTCTTC | NA | TRBJ2-1 | TRBV7-2 | TRBD2
CASSVRAQETQYF | TGTGCCAGTAGTGTCCGGGCCCAAGAGACCCAGTACTTC | once | TRBJ2-5 | TRBV19 | NA
CASSPPGGGAFSYEQYF | TGTGCCAGCTCACCACCTGGGGGGGGAGCCTTCTCCTACGAGCAGTACTTC | NA | TRBJ2-7 | TRBV18 | TRBD2
CASSLSLGVRYGYTF | TGTGCCAGCAGCTTAAGCTTGGGGGTGCGATATGGCTACACCTTC | once | TRBJ1-2 | TRBV7-2 | NA
CAISDGTSREQFF | TGTGCCATCAGTGACGGGACTAGTCGGGAGCAGTTCTTC | NA | TRBJ2-1 | TRBV10-3 | TRBD2
CASSQNANTEAFF | TGTGCCAGCAGCCAGAACGCGAACACTGAAGCTTTCTTT | NA | TRBJ1-1 | TRBV4-2 | NA
CASRTTGGGHTGELFF | TGTGCCAGTAGGACCACTGGAGGGGGGCACACCGGGGAGCTGTTTTTT | NA | TRBJ2-2 | TRBV19 | NA
CASSRLGSGKDNEQFF | TGTGCCAGCAGTCGACTCGGGAGCGGTAAGGACAATGAGCAGTTCTTC | NA | TRBJ2-1 | TRBV27 | NA
CSVSGQATYEQYF | TGCAGCGTTTCTGGACAGGCGACCTACGAGCAGTACTTC | NA | TRBJ2-7 | TRBV29-1 | TRBD1
CAWSSLGNEQFF | TGTGCCTGGAGTAGTCTCGGGAATGAGCAGTTCTTC | NA | TRBJ2-1 | TRBV30 | NA
CASSQVRTGELFF | TGTGCCAGCAGCCAAGTCCGCACCGGGGAGCTGTTTTTT | NA | TRBJ2-2 | TRBV3-1/TRBV3-2 | NA
CASSLGPVGGEPQHF | TGCGCCAGCAGCTTAGGGCCAGTGGGAGGGGAGCCCCAGCATTTT | NA | TRBJ1-5 | TRBV5-1 | NA
CASSHPTRRGGDTQYF | TGCGCCAGCAGCCACCCGACTAGGAGGGGGGGAGATACGCAGTATTTT | NA | TRBJ2-3 | TRBV4-1 | NA
CASSGQAMNTEAFF | TGTGCCAGCAGTGGACAGGCCATGAACACTGAAGCTTTCTTT | NA | TRBJ1-1 | TRBV2 | NA
CAWKSGTATNEKLFF | TGTGCCTGGAAATCCGGGACGGCAACTAATGAAAAACTGTTTTTT | NA | TRBJ1-4 | TRBV30 | NA
CASSLDRARGQFF | TGCGCCAGCAGCTTGGACAGGGCCCGGGGGCAGTTCTTC | few | TRBJ2-1 | TRBV5-1 | NA